One T cell receptor (beta chain) is described in this entry. The sample belongs to a study of cytomegalovirus exposure and HLA in healthy donors. This PCR relied on a set of 60 Vbeta primers and 13 Jbeta primers. Using immunoSEQ multiplex PCR, the repertoire was profiled, and TCRdb retains in-frame clones only, with some absent. The repertoire includes around 130,000 clones, around 80% of them detected once, and over 3% sits in the top ten. Germline lookup yields CDR1 SQVTM and CDR2 ANQGSEA. This CDR3 contains 19 residues. Trimming removed 0 bases at V and 3 bases at J, with 24 bases between. This sequence joins TRBV29-1 and TRBJ2-1, with D possibly matching TRBD2 (7 bases). The source is a middle-aged woman in good health and CMV-seronegative. Source material: PBMCs. The CDR3 sequence: CSVEDFRDKLATRYNEQFF. The CDR3 DNA follows: TGCAGCGTTGAAGATTTTAGGGACAAACTAGCGACTCGCTACAATGAGCAGTTCTTC.